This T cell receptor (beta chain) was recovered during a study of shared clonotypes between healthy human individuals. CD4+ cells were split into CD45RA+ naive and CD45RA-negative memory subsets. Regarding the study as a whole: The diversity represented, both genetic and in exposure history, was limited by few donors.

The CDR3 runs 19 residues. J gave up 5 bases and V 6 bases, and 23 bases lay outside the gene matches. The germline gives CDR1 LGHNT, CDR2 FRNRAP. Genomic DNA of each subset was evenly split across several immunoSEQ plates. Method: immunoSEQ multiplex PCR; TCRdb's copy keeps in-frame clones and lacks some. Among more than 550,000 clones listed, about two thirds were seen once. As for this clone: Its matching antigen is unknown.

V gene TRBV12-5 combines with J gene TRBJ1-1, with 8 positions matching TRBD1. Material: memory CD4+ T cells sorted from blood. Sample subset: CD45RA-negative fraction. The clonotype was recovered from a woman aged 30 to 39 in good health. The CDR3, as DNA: TGTGCTAGTGGATCCGACAGGGGAAGGGGCATGATGATGGGGACTGAAGCTTTCTTT. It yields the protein CASGSDRGRGMMMGTEAFF.